The 26 T cell receptor beta chains presented below share a single source sample, sequenced in a study of blood T cell repertoires in COVID-19. TCRdb keeps only in-frame clones here, not all; method: immunoSEQ multiplex PCR. The profile shows 100,000 to 120,000 clones, about three quarters of them singletons. The sample was peripheral blood. These receptor sequences come from a woman over 75 with active or convalescent COVID-19.

In DNA form, the CDR3 reads TGTGCCAGCAGTTACGGGCAGAACACTGAAGCTTTCTTT. This translates into CASSYGQNTEAFF. The V gene is TRBV6-5, the J gene TRBJ1-1, with D uncertain. CDR3 length: 13 residues. The V gene's germline CDR1 is MNHEY and CDR2 SVGAGI. Trimming shortened V by 2 bases and J by 1 base, and 5 bases separated the two germline ends.

J is TRBJ2-2 and V is TRBV18; TRBD2 aligns across 11 bases. The V segment lost 3 bases and the J segment 5 bases; nucleotides outside the gene matches: 5. This CDR3 is built from 16 residues. CDR1 KGHSH and CDR2 LQKENI come from the germline V gene. This CDR3 reads CASSPLTSGTTGELFF. CDR3 in DNA: TGTGCCAGCTCACCGTTGACTAGCGGGACGACCGGGGAGCTGTTTTTT. The complete variable domain, with remaining parts taken from reference TRBV18 and TRBJ2-2, reads NAGVMQNPRHLVRRRGQEARLRCSPMKGHSHVYWYRQLPEEGLKFMVYLQKENIIDESGMPKERFSAEFPKEGPSILRIQQVVRGDSAAYFCASSPLTSGTTGELFFGEGSRLTVL.

The V and J genes are TRBV5-1 and TRBJ2-3; tentatively, D is TRBD2 (6 bases). The germline V and J ends were trimmed by 0 bases and 6 bases, with 14 bases remaining between them. Germline loops: CDR1 SGHRS, CDR2 YFSETQ. The length of the CDR3 is 15 residues. CDR3 nucleotides: TGCGCCAGCAGCTTGGGGACACCCCGGGGGGATACGCAGTATTTT. It yields the protein CASSLGTPRGDTQYF.

This clone was found many times. The chain employs TRBV19 and TRBJ2-2; D gene unclear. The CDR3 is 14 residues long. Germline-derived CDR1 and CDR2 are LNHDA and SQIVND (reference sequence). The ends were cut back, 3 bases at V and 1 base at J, with 6 bases in the middle. The CDR3 nucleotides are TGTGCCAGTAGTATCTTTGTGAACACCGGGGAGCTGTTTTTT. It specifies CASSIFVNTGELFF.

V and J are TRBV4-2 and TRBJ1-2; perhaps TRBD1 as D (6 bases). The CDR3 contains 16 residues. Germline CDR1 is LGHNA and CDR2 is YNFKEQ. Between the trimmed V and J ends, which lost 1 base and 1 base, there was a span of 13 bases. CDR3 region: CASSQANRAVNYGYTF. The DNA for the CDR3 is TGTGCCAGCAGCCAAGCGAACAGGGCGGTTAACTATGGCTACACCTTC.

The sample holds a few counts of this clone. The chain combines TRBV5-1 with TRBJ2-7; 10 bases map to TRBD1. CDR1 is SGHRS and CDR2 is YFSETQ in the germline V gene. The CDR3 loop spans 15 amino acids. After removal of 7 bases from V and 1 base from J, the junction contained 8 bases not matched to a gene. CDR3 sequence reads: CASGEGTGVSYEQYF. CDR3 in DNA: TGCGCCAGCGGGGAGGGGACAGGGGTTTCCTACGAGCAGTACTTC.

V is TRBV11-2 and J is TRBJ1-1, with 7 bases fitting TRBD1. Germline CDR1 and CDR2: SGHAT and FQNNGV. Trimming took 6 bases from V and 3 from J; bases not matched to a gene: 10. The CDR3 covers 15 residues. CDR3 in amino acids: CASRPGQVWDTEAFF. The DNA for the CDR3 is TGTGCCAGCAGACCAGGACAGGTTTGGGACACTGAAGCTTTCTTT.

The chain has TRBV7-9 and TRBJ2-5; D perhaps matches TRBD2 (5 bases). This CDR3 is built from 14 residues. V dropped 5 bases and J dropped 7 bases, with 17 bases sitting between them. Germline loops: CDR1 SEHNR, CDR2 FQNEAQ (reference sequence). The CDR3 is CASSPGYYTGTQYF. The CDR3 DNA reads TGTGCCAGCAGCCCGGGGTATTACACCGGGACCCAGTACTTC.

This clone was seen more than once but under ten times. The J gene is TRBJ2-1, the V gene TRBV4-3, with TRBD2 matching over 8 bases. Germline lookup yields CDR1 LGHNA and CDR2 YSLEER. The trim removed 0 bases at V and 3 bases at J, leaving 10 bases unmatched. The CDR3 sequence is 18 residues long. CDR3 region: CASSQEGPSGSHYNEQFF. Written as DNA, the CDR3 is TGCGCCAGCAGCCAAGAGGGGCCCAGCGGGAGTCACTACAATGAGCAGTTCTTC.

The chain links TRBV30 to TRBJ1-5, with TRBD1 matching over 8 bases. V was pared by 3 bases and J by 6 bases, with 4 bases of the junction left unmatched. CDR3 length equals 13 residues. The germline V gene encodes CDR1 GTSNPN and CDR2 SVGIG (reference sequence). The CDR3 DNA sequence: TGTGCCTGGAGCGAGGACAGGGCTCAGCCCCAGCATTTT. It encodes CAWSEDRAQPQHF.

This chain links TRBV20-1 with TRBJ2-5; 13 bases fit TRBD2. This CDR3 is 17 amino acids long. In germline, CDR1 is DFQATT, CDR2 SNEGSKA (reference sequence). V shed 3 bases, J shed 5 bases, and the junction held 12 bases outside the gene matches. CDR3 amino acids: CSASTSGRAGHGETQYF. For the CDR3, the DNA is TGCAGTGCTAGTACTAGCGGGAGGGCCGGGCACGGTGAGACCCAGTACTTC.

The CDR3 here is CASSGLDDFTDTQYF. The CDR3 nucleotides are TGTGCCAGCAGTGGCCTAGACGATTTTACAGATACGCAGTATTTT. The chain recombines TRBV2 with TRBJ2-3; no definite D call. Germline V lookup: CDR1 SNHLY, CDR2 FYNNEI. The CDR3 runs 15 residues. With 4 bases removed from V and 3 bases from J, the gap between germline ends came to 14 bases.

The chain links TRBV7-9 to TRBJ2-3; possibly TRBD2 for D (5 bases). V gave up 2 bases and J gave up 1 base, with 7 bases separating them. Per germline, CDR1 SEHNR and CDR2 FQNEAQ (reference sequence). The CDR3 totals 14 residues. CDR3 in amino acids: CASSLLGGTDTQYF. The CDR3 DNA reads TGTGCCAGCAGCTTACTCGGGGGCACAGATACGCAGTATTTT.

This chain joins TRBV7-6 and TRBJ2-5; TRBD1 matches at 8 bases. J gave up 5 bases and V 4 bases, and 0 bases lay outside the gene matches. The CDR3 has 12 amino acids. Germline V gene sequence: CDR1 SGHVS, CDR2 FNYEAQ. The CDR3 DNA reads as TGTGCCAGCAGCTACAGGGGGGAGACCCAGTACTTC. Translated: CASSYRGETQYF.

The chain has TRBV23-1 and TRBJ1-1; D unresolved. TRBV23-1 is sorted into the ORF group, with uncertain function. V was cut by 3 bases and J by 12 bases, with 11 bases left in between. The CDR3 length is 11 residues. The CDR3 here is CASSQGGKTFF. The CDR3 DNA follows: TGCGCCAGCAGTCAGGGAGGAAAGACTTTCTTT.

This clone occurred a few times. The CDR3 sequence: CASSPGGPWDEQYF. The CDR3 DNA follows: TGTGCCAGCAGTCCGGGAGGGCCTTGGGACGAGCAGTACTTC. The chain joins TRBV6-2 or TRBV6-3 to TRBJ2-7; 8 nucleotides agree with TRBD2. The CDR3 is 14 residues long. V lost 5 bases and J lost 5; bases outside the gene matches: 8. Germline assignment: CDR1 MNHEY and CDR2 SVGEGT.

The chain joins TRBV3-1 (or the pseudogene TRBV3-2) to TRBJ2-1; 9 bases line up with TRBD2. Germline V gene lookup returns CDR1 LGHDT and CDR2 YNNKEL (reference sequence). V lost 1 base to trimming and J lost 2 bases; unmatched junction nucleotides: 3. The CDR3 length is 16 residues. CDR3 sequence: CASSQGGTSTYNEQFF. CDR3 nucleotide sequence: TGTGCCAGCAGCCAAGGGGGGACTAGCACCTACAATGAGCAGTTCTTC.

The V call is TRBV5-1, the J call TRBJ1-5; TRBD1 matches 12 bases. CDR3 size: 22 residues. CDR1 and CDR2 (germline): SGHRS, YFSETQ. V shed 0 bases, J shed 7 bases, and the junction held 23 bases outside the gene matches. CDR3 in DNA: TGCGCCAGCAGCTTGGCCGAATTTTACCGGGACAGGGGGCCGAGGGAGAGACAGCCCCAGCATTTT. It yields the protein CASSLAEFYRDRGPRERQPQHF.

The chain combines TRBV11-3 with TRBJ1-3; possibly TRBD1 for D (5 bases). CDR3 length: 15 residues. Germline lookup yields CDR1 SGHNT and CDR2 YENEEA. The V gene lost 3 bases and the J gene lost 2 bases, with 11 bases spanning the gap. For the CDR3, the DNA is TGTGCCAGCAGCTTGCGGTGGACAACTGGAAACACCATATATTTT. Amino acids: CASSLRWTTGNTIYF.

The chain is built from TRBV7-2 and TRBJ2-7; D ambiguous. From germline, CDR1 is SGHTA and CDR2 FQGNSA. The germline V and J ends were trimmed by 1 base and 1 base, with 11 bases remaining between them. This CDR3 spans 15 amino acids. The DNA for the CDR3 is TGTGCCAGCAGCTTAGTCGGTTTCGATTCCTACGAGCAGTACTTC. It codes for CASSLVGFDSYEQYF.

In this sample, this clone turned up a few times. V usage is TRBV6-5 and J usage is TRBJ2-5; TRBD2 is a possible D gene (6 bases). Between the trimmed V and J ends, which lost 1 base and 1 base, there was a span of 10 bases. CDR1 and CDR2 from the germline V gene are MNHEY and SVGAGI. This CDR3 region has 15 residues. CDR3 DNA sequence: TGTGCCAGCAGTTACTTTTTGGGGGGCCAAGAGACCCAGTACTTC. Amino acid sequence: CASSYFLGGQETQYF.

This chain connects TRBV9 to TRBJ1-3; 7 nucleotides match TRBD1. With 2 bases clipped from V and 3 bases from J, the junction kept 2 bases outside the gene matches. The CDR3 is made up of 14 amino acids. CDR1 is SGDLS and CDR2 is YYNGEE in the germline V gene. CDR3 bases: TGTGCCAGCAGCGTCGACAGGGATGGAAACACCATATATTTT. Its protein is CASSVDRDGNTIYF.

The rearrangement uses TRBV9 and TRBJ1-2; possibly TRBD1 for D (6 bases). There are 15 residues in the CDR3. CDR1 and CDR2 from the germline V gene are SGDLS and YYNGEE. Trimming pared 4 bases from V and 4 bases from J, leaving 17 bases between. In nucleotides, the CDR3 is TGTGCCAGCAGCCCCCGCGGCGGGGGCGCCTATGGCTACACCTTC. This encodes CASSPRGGGAYGYTF.

This clone was counted between two and nine times. V is TRBV2 and J is TRBJ2-5; D is undetermined. With 7 bases removed from V and 0 bases from J, the gap between germline ends came to 6 bases. Per the germline V gene, CDR1 is SNHLY and CDR2 is FYNNEI. The CDR3 length is 12 residues. Here the CDR3 reads CASNPDQETQYF. The CDR3 DNA reads as TGTGCCAGCAATCCGGACCAAGAGACCCAGTACTTC.

Here the CDR3 reads CASSPGGGRREQFF. Written as DNA, the CDR3 is TGTGCCAGCAGTCCTGGGGGAGGGCGTCGTGAGCAGTTCTTC. V gene TRBV7-2 combines with J gene TRBJ2-1, with 7 bases aligning to TRBD2. The CDR3 is 14 amino acids. Germline V gives CDR1 SGHTA, CDR2 FQGNSA. V lost 6 bases, J lost 9 bases, and 11 bases stayed unmatched.

The chain recombines TRBV18 with TRBJ2-1; TRBD2 matches 7 bases. The germline CDR1 and CDR2 sequences are KGHSH and LQKENI. J lost 8 bases, V lost 0 bases, and 1 base had no gene match. The CDR3 runs to 13 residues. CDR3 DNA sequence: TGTGCCAGCTCACCACCCGGGGGGTATGAGCAGTTCTTC. It codes for CASSPPGGYEQFF.